The source of this T cell receptor beta chain is a study of Ad26.COV2.S vaccination and SARS-CoV-2 variants. Turning to the study itself: Ad26.COV2.S shots went into the muscle once or twice, 56 days apart.

As for treatment: around 19 received Ad26.COV2.S at low or high dose, single or two shots; about 5 received placebo; per-sample allocation not given. On day 63 after the first injection, vaccine and placebo recipients gave samples. This person who donated was an adult of 18-55 years in Boston. From germline, CDR1 is SGHVS and CDR2 FNYEAQ. V shed 1 base and J shed 4 bases, with 10 bases lying between them. CDR3 length: 14 amino acids. Only in-frame clones appear in the TCRdb table, and some are missing; sequencing was by immunoSEQ multiplex PCR. Among around 450,000 clones listed, roughly nine tenths were seen once.

The chain is built from TRBV7-6 and TRBJ1-2; the D is unclear. This clonotype was sampled from a person aged 18-60 years who received the Ad26.COV2.S COVID-19 vaccine or a placebo. Source: peripheral blood, taken in a trial of Ad26.COV2.S vaccine versus placebo. The CDR3 loop is CASSLGGSSYGYTF. CDR3 in DNA: TGTGCCAGCAGCTTAGGCGGCAGTTCCTATGGCTACACCTTC. Supplemented by reference TRBV7-6 and TRBJ1-2, the full variable domain reads GAGVSQSPRYKVTKRGQDVALRCDPISGHVSLYWYRQALGQGPEFLTYFNYEAQQDKSGLPNDRFSAERPEGSISTLTIQRTEQRDSAMYRCASSLGGSSYGYTFGSGTRLTVV.